Presented here are 30 T cell receptor beta chains from one specimen sequenced in a study of T-cell memory formation after mild COVID-19. TCRdb recomputed calls from the 5' RACE reads with MiXCR, one row per CDR3 protein. The table includes some 150,000 distinct CDR3 sequences, 15% to 20% detected once. The sample comprised PBMCs or a T cell subset sorted from them (not recorded which). These receptors were obtained from an adult woman who had mild COVID-19 (a few samples of this study predate the infection). Cell type and time point are not known.

This chain connects TRBV27 to TRBJ2-7; D gene uncertain. Germline CDR1 is MNHEY and CDR2 is SMNVEV (reference sequence). CDR3 length equals 13 residues. The V and J ends lost 6 bases and 2 bases respectively, with 11 bases between them. This CDR3 reads CASSRANAYEQYF. CDR3 DNA sequence: TGTGCCAGCAGCCGGGCTAACGCCTACGAGCAGTACTTC.

In its sample, this clonotype was seen many times. The chain employs TRBV7-8 and TRBJ2-3; no firm D call. The CDR3 covers 13 residues. Trimming pared 3 bases from V and 6 bases from J, leaving 10 bases between. From germline, CDR1 is SGHVS and CDR2 FQNEAQ. CDR3 bases: TGTGCCAGCAGCTTCCAGCCTAGGGATACGCAGTATTTT. Amino acid sequence: CASSFQPRDTQYF.

This clonotype has a handful of counts. The V call is TRBV7-9, the J call TRBJ1-1, with TRBD1 matching 10 bases. Germline trimming cut 11 bases from V and 0 bases from J; bases unmatched to any gene: 12. CDR3 length equals 16 residues. The germline CDR1 and CDR2 sequences are SEHNR and FQNEAQ (reference sequence). The CDR3 sequence: CASSYGDRGLNTEAFF. In nucleotides, the CDR3 is TGTGCCTCTTCCTATGGGGACAGGGGTTTGAACACTGAAGCTTTCTTT.

The chain carries TRBV5-5 and TRBJ1-1, with 8 bases identical to TRBD1. The CDR3 consists of 17 residues. Germline loops: CDR1 SGHKS, CDR2 YYEKEE (reference sequence). Trimming took 1 base from V and 0 from J; bases not matched to a gene: 8. In DNA form, the CDR3 reads TGTGCCAGCAGCTTGCTGCTGTCAGGGGGCTTGAACACTGAAGCTTTCTTT. This gives the protein CASSLLLSGGLNTEAFF.

There are a few counts of this clonotype. The chain carries TRBV6-5 and TRBJ1-2; perhaps TRBD1 as D (6 bases). This CDR3 comprises 14 residues. With 9 bases removed from V and 1 base from J, the gap between germline ends came to 15 bases. Per germline, CDR1 MNHEY and CDR2 SVGAGI. CDR3 coding DNA: TGTGCCAGTACGGGGGGGCCCAATAACTATGGCTACACCTTC. It codes for CASTGGPNNYGYTF.

The V call is TRBV6-1, the J call TRBJ1-6; D is unresolved. The germline V gene encodes CDR1 MNHNS and CDR2 SASEGT. The V end was cut by 4 bases, the J end by 6 bases, with 7 bases between. The CDR3 sequence is 13 residues long. CDR3 region: CASSGGINSPLHF. The CDR3 DNA reads TGTGCCAGCAGTGGCGGGATTAATTCACCCCTCCACTTT.

This chain links TRBV5-6 with TRBJ2-3; TRBD2 agrees at 11 bases. CDR1 and CDR2 (germline): SGHDT, YYEEEE. The CDR3 spans 15 residues. Trimming cost V 3 bases and J 4 bases; bases outside gene matches: 4. For the CDR3, the DNA is TGTGCCAGCAGCTCGACTAGCGGGAACGCAGATACGCAGTATTTT. Its protein is CASSSTSGNADTQYF.

Regarding this clonotype: Germline and junction disagree at one end, which may indicate a read error. The chain has TRBV29-1 and TRBJ2-6, with TRBD2 matching 7 bases. This CDR3 is built from 16 residues. The V gene's germline CDR1 is SQVTM and CDR2 ANQGSEA. The CDR3 here is CSARLAASSGATVLTF. CDR3 DNA: TGCAGCGCCCGACTAGCTGCCAGCTCTGGGGCCACCGTCCTGACTTTC.

To note about this clonotype: A read error may produce the germline difference seen at one junction end. This chain connects TRBV6-2 or TRBV6-3 to TRBJ2-7; no clear D gene. The V gene's germline CDR1 is MNHEY and CDR2 SVGEGT. The CDR3 length is 14 residues. The chain's CDR3 is CASSYSPGHYEQNF. The DNA of the CDR3 is TGTGCCAGCAGTTACAGCCCGGGCCACTACGAGCAGAACTTC.

The rearrangement joins TRBV12-3 or TRBV12-4 to TRBJ1-5; no clear D. Trimming pared 6 bases from V and 4 bases from J, leaving 10 bases between. This CDR3 comprises 13 residues. Here the CDR3 DNA reads TGTGCCAGCAGCGCAGCACTGAATCAGCCCCAGCATTTT. Protein sequence: CASSAALNQPQHF.

This clonotype was seen a few times. The chain employs TRBV13 and TRBJ2-1, with 7 bases lining up with TRBD2. Germline CDR1 and CDR2: PRHDT and FYEKMQ (reference sequence). With V trimmed by 1 base and J by 6 bases, 3 bases remained unmatched. The CDR3 has 14 amino acids. The CDR3, as DNA: TGTGCCAGCAGCTTAGCAGGACTAGTCAATGAGCAGTTCTTC. It encodes CASSLAGLVNEQFF.

This clonotype occurred a few times. The chain joins TRBV7-2 to TRBJ2-5; TRBD2 agrees at 9 bases. The germline gives CDR1 SGHTA, CDR2 FQGNSA. The CDR3 has 15 residues. Trimming cost V 5 bases and J 5 bases; bases outside gene matches: 9. This CDR3 reads CASSPTGLAGETQYF. The CDR3 DNA reads as TGTGCCAGCAGCCCCACGGGACTAGCTGGGGAGACCCAGTACTTC.

The gene calls are TRBV27 and TRBJ2-5; D remains unclear. Trimming pared 6 bases from V and 2 bases from J, leaving 13 bases between. CDR1 is MNHEY and CDR2 is SMNVEV in the germline V gene (reference sequence). The CDR3 totals 14 residues. As DNA, the CDR3 is TGTGCCAGCAGGCCTTCAGGAATTCAAGAGACCCAGTACTTC. It yields the protein CASRPSGIQETQYF.

At least ten counts were recorded for this clonotype. V usage is TRBV12-3 or TRBV12-4 and J usage is TRBJ2-7; 7 nucleotides agree with TRBD1. V dropped 5 bases and J dropped 1; count of bases not matched to a gene: 11. This CDR3 spans 16 amino acids. The DNA of the CDR3 is TGTGCCAGCAGTCACAGGGGAAAAGGGCTGTCCTACGAGCAGTACTTC. This translates into CASSHRGKGLSYEQYF.

J is TRBJ1-1 and V is TRBV3-1; a weak D match, TRBD1 (5 bases). The CDR3 length is 14 residues. The germline CDR1 and CDR2 sequences are LGHDT and YNNKEL (reference sequence). Trimming took 6 bases from V and 4 from J, leaving 15 bases between them. In DNA, the CDR3 is TGTGCCAGCAGTCAATACGCCCAGGGCACTGAAGCTTTCTTT. Translation gives CASSQYAQGTEAFF.

This clonotype is a singleton in its sample. DNA for the CDR3: TGCGCCAGCAGCGTGGTAACAGGACCGAACACTGAAGCTTTCTTT. It yields the protein CASSVVTGPNTEAFF. The V gene is TRBV5-1, the J gene TRBJ1-1, with a tentative D call TRBD1 (5 bases). Between the trimmed V and J ends, which lost 4 bases and 1 base, there was a span of 14 bases. Per germline, CDR1 SGHRS and CDR2 YFSETQ. The length of the CDR3 is 15 residues.

This clonotype was detected a few times. The genes are TRBV6-1 and TRBJ1-5, with TRBD1 matching 8 bases. The CDR3 covers 16 residues. Germline V lookup: CDR1 MNHNS, CDR2 SASEGT. V dropped 2 bases and J dropped 6; count of bases not matched to a gene: 9. DNA for the CDR3: TGTGCCAGCAGTGAACGATCGACAGGGGAGGTTCAGCCCCAGCATTTT. Amino acids: CASSERSTGEVQPQHF.

J is TRBJ2-1 and V is TRBV9; 7 bases are shared with TRBD2. The CDR3 runs to 17 residues. Germline assignment: CDR1 SGDLS and CDR2 YYNGEE. Unmatched junction bases numbered 10, after V lost 0 bases and J lost 4 bases. CDR3 protein: CASSVGLGGSRYNEQFF. CDR3 DNA sequence: TGTGCCAGCAGCGTAGGTCTGGGCGGGAGCAGGTACAATGAGCAGTTCTTC.

This clonotype was counted only a few times. This chain links TRBV5-5 with TRBJ2-1; D is possibly TRBD2 (6 bases). The CDR3 is 12 amino acids. Trimming removed 3 bases at V and 10 bases at J, with 11 bases between. Germline V lookup: CDR1 SGHKS, CDR2 YYEKEE (reference sequence). The CDR3 bases are TGTGCCAGCAGCTACTCTAGCGTAGAGCAGTTCTTC. It specifies CASSYSSVEQFF.

The chain is built from TRBV7-2 and TRBJ1-1, with a possible D match to TRBD1 (6 bases). The CDR3 is 14 residues long. Germline assignment: CDR1 SGHTA and CDR2 FQGNSA. V lost 5 bases, J lost 10 bases, and 20 bases lay in between. The CDR3 DNA is TGTGCCAGCAGCCTTTTGGGACTCCAAGGGGGAGCTTTCTTT. Its translation is CASSLLGLQGGAFF.

The sample holds a few counts of this clonotype. The gene calls are TRBV7-9 and TRBJ2-3; unclear D gene. The germline gives CDR1 SEHNR, CDR2 FQNEAQ (reference sequence). The CDR3 length is 14 residues. The V end lost 2 bases, the J end lost 8 bases, and 14 bases lay between the germline ends. The CDR3 region is CASSLTSGSSTQYF. CDR3 sequence (DNA): TGTGCCAGCAGCTTAACCTCGGGTAGCTCTACGCAGTATTTT.

The chain carries TRBV12-3 or TRBV12-4 and TRBJ2-5, with 9 positions matching TRBD2. This CDR3 region has 15 residues. Unmatched junction bases numbered 8, after V lost 5 bases and J lost 4 bases. Here the CDR3 reads CASSDSGLAGETQYF. The CDR3 DNA sequence: TGTGCCAGCAGTGACTCGGGACTAGCTGGAGAGACCCAGTACTTC.

The genes are TRBV12-5 and TRBJ2-1; D may be TRBD2 (5 bases). The V end lost 6 bases, the J end lost 6 bases, and 18 bases lay between the germline ends. From germline, CDR1 is LGHNT and CDR2 FRNRAP. The CDR3 loop spans 15 amino acids. DNA for the CDR3: TGTGCTAGTGGCCCCAGGAGCGGAACATTCAATGAGCAGTTCTTC. Protein: CASGPRSGTFNEQFF. Looking up the rest from reference TRBV12-5 and TRBJ2-1 gives the full variable domain: DARVTQTPRHKVTEMGQEVTMRCQPILGHNTVFWYRQTMMQGLELLAYFRNRAPLDDSGMPKDRFSAEMPDATLATLKIQPSEPRDSAVYFCASGPRSGTFNEQFFGPGTRLTVL.

The V call is TRBV5-1, the J call TRBJ2-7, with 10 nucleotides matching TRBD2. This CDR3 comprises 16 residues. After removal of 0 bases from V and 6 bases from J, the junction contained 9 bases not matched to a gene. CDR1 and CDR2 (germline): SGHRS, YFSETQ. The CDR3 DNA is TGCGCCAGCAGCTTGGAACCTAGCGGGGGAGTGACCGAGCAGTACTTC. Its protein product is CASSLEPSGGVTEQYF.

This clonotype was observed a few times. The chain combines TRBV7-9 with TRBJ2-4, with 11 bases lining up with TRBD1. From germline, CDR1 is SEHNR and CDR2 FQNEAQ (reference sequence). The CDR3 totals 17 residues. J was trimmed by 0 bases and V by 5 bases; bases with no gene match: 6. The CDR3 loop is CASSPRDRGIAKNIQYF. The DNA of the CDR3 is TGTGCCAGCAGCCCCCGGGACAGGGGGATAGCCAAAAACATTCAGTACTTC.

The chain combines TRBV6-5 with TRBJ2-2; D might be TRBD1 or TRBD2, each matching 5 bases. V gave up 2 bases and J gave up 3 bases, with 19 bases separating them. The CDR3 consists of 18 residues. CDR1 and CDR2 (germline): MNHEY, SVGAGI. The DNA of the CDR3 is TGTGCCAGCAGTTACGGGGCGGGCGGAGCATCCCACACCGGGGAGCTGTTTTTT. This sequence encodes CASSYGAGGASHTGELFF.

This clonotype was detected only a few times. This chain links TRBV6-6 with TRBJ2-1; the D is unclear. V was trimmed by 0 bases and J by 4 bases, leaving 7 bases between them. Per germline, CDR1 MNHNY and CDR2 SVGAGI (reference sequence). The CDR3 runs to 14 residues. The CDR3 reads CASSYSRVYNEQFF. DNA of the CDR3: TGTGCCAGCAGTTACTCGAGAGTTTACAATGAGCAGTTCTTC.

This clonotype appeared a few times. The chain links TRBV4-1 to TRBJ2-3; tentative D call: TRBD2 (6 bases). The V gene lost 0 bases and the J gene lost 1 base, with 14 bases spanning the gap. The CDR3 consists of 17 residues. CDR1 and CDR2 from the germline V gene are MGHRA and YSYEKL. In DNA, the CDR3 is TGCGCCAGCAGCCAAGAGACCCCGGGACTCCGCACAGATACGCAGTATTTT. Protein product: CASSQETPGLRTDTQYF.

A few counts support this clonotype. The rearrangement joins TRBV7-2 to TRBJ1-1; D possibly corresponds to TRBD1 (6 bases). The V gene lost 5 bases and the J gene lost 4 bases, with 17 bases spanning the gap. From germline, CDR1 is SGHTA and CDR2 FQGNSA. This CDR3 has 15 amino acids. The CDR3 spells CASSNPRVGGTEAFF. CDR3 bases: TGTGCCAGCAGCAATCCGCGGGTAGGGGGCACTGAAGCTTTCTTT. The full variable domain, in which reference TRBV7-2 and TRBJ1-1 provide the parts outside the CDR3, is GAGVSQSPSNKVTEKGKDVELRCDPISGHTALYWYRQSLGQGLEFLIYFQGNSAPDKSGLPSDRFSAERTGGSVSTLTIQRTQQEDSAVYLCASSNPRVGGTEAFFGQGTRLTVV.

The rearrangement uses TRBV5-1 and TRBJ2-7; TRBD1 matches at 9 bases. The V segment lost 1 base and the J segment 3 bases; nucleotides outside the gene matches: 5. Germline CDR1 reads SGHRS; CDR2 reads YFSETQ. The CDR3 loop spans 15 amino acids. The DNA for the CDR3 is TGCGCCAGCAGCTTGAACCGGGACAGGGTCTACGAGCAGTACTTC. Its protein is CASSLNRDRVYEQYF.